These 10 T cell receptor beta chains came from one sample sequenced in a study of blood T cells in healthy people across ages. It was with a sample-barcoded 5' primer and a J-beta primer mix that a second PCR of roughly 7 to 12 cycles was run. From the 5' RACE reads, TCRdb called clonotypes with MiXCR, one entry per CDR3 protein. In the table there are over 1,500,000 distinct CDR3 sequences, around half of which are singletons. Sequencing was carried out using blood. The source is a woman between 35 and 50 years old in good health.

The sample holds one count of this clonotype. The rearrangement uses TRBV20-1 and TRBJ2-3; 8 bases are shared with TRBD2. The J segment lost 0 bases and the V segment lost 3 bases, leaving 8 bases of the junction unmatched. The CDR3 is made up of 16 amino acids. Germline V gives CDR1 DFQATT, CDR2 SNEGSKA (reference sequence). The CDR3 reads CSASVLERGSTDTQYF. The CDR3 DNA reads TGCAGTGCTAGTGTACTTGAGCGGGGGAGCACAGATACGCAGTATTTT.

This clonotype was seen more than once but under ten times. The chain carries TRBV21-1 and TRBJ1-6; the D segment call TRBD1 is taken from the table without a DNA check. TRBV21-1 has pseudogene status. The CDR3 covers 17 residues. CDR3 bases: TGTGCCAGCAGCAAAGGTCGGGGACGGGGGATATATTCACCCCTCCACTTT. Its protein is CASSKGRGRGIYSPLHF.

The CDR3 protein is CASSSTGHNQPQHF. CDR3 bases: TGTGCCAGCAGCAGTACAGGGCACAATCAGCCCCAGCATTTT. The chain combines TRBV7-9 with TRBJ1-5; D may be TRBD1 (6 bases). Germline V gives CDR1 SEHNR, CDR2 FQNEAQ (reference sequence). V was trimmed by 5 bases and J by 3 bases, leaving 11 bases between them. This CDR3 has 14 residues.

Only a few counts were recorded for this clonotype. The V gene is TRBV6-2 or TRBV6-3, the J gene TRBJ2-5; D perhaps matches TRBD2 (5 bases). The J call may not be correct, given that the DNA end is closer to TRBJ2-7. Germline CDR1 reads MNHEY; CDR2 reads SVGEGT. The CDR3 spans 13 residues. CDR3 sequence (DNA): TGTGCCAGCAGTTCGAGGGTTCCCTACGAGCAGTACTTC. It codes for CASSSRVPYEQYF.

The chain is built from TRBV15 and TRBJ2-1; D may be TRBD1 (6 bases). Germline CDR1 and CDR2: LNHNV and YYDKDF (reference sequence). CDR3 size: 14 residues. V lost 2 bases to trimming and J lost 5 bases, with 10 bases between them. In DNA form, the CDR3 reads TGTGCCACCAGCAGACCCGGGACAAACAATGAGCAGTTCTTC. Protein: CATSRPGTNNEQFF.

The chain links TRBV7-2 to TRBJ2-5; perhaps TRBD1 as D (7 bases). Germline V CDR1 and CDR2: SGHTA, FQGNSA. V was trimmed by 8 bases and J by 11 bases, leaving 18 bases between them. The CDR3 contains 12 residues. The CDR3 DNA is TGTGCCAGCGCGGCGGGACAGCTTGAGCAGTACTTC. It codes for CASAAGQLEQYF.

The chain links TRBV11-2 to TRBJ2-1; 9 bases fit TRBD1. Per germline, CDR1 SGHAT and CDR2 FQNNGV. With V trimmed by 0 bases and J by 7 bases, 13 bases remained unmatched. The CDR3 loop spans 18 amino acids. The CDR3 bases are TGTGCCAGCAGCTTAGAGAGATTTGACAGGGGGACGTATAATGAGCAGTTCTTC. Translated, it gives CASSLERFDRGTYNEQFF.

This rearrangement joins TRBV28 to TRBJ1-4; D call uncertain. CDR1 is MDHEN, CDR2 SYDVKM, per germline. V was pared by 6 bases and J by 0 bases, with 17 bases between. CDR3 length: 17 amino acids. CDR3 nucleotide sequence: TGTGCCAGCAGAACAGAGATAAGAGCCACAACTAATGAAAAACTGTTTTTT. Translating it yields CASRTEIRATTNEKLFF.

This clonotype was seen only a few times. CDR3 bases: TGCGCCAGCAGCTTGGTTCTTAGCGGGGAGTACGAGCAGTACTTC. This encodes CASSLVLSGEYEQYF. The genes are TRBV5-1 and TRBJ2-7; 8 bases map to TRBD2. The CDR3 spans 15 residues. The V segment lost 0 bases and the J segment 4 bases; nucleotides outside the gene matches: 6. CDR1 and CDR2 from the germline V gene are SGHRS and YFSETQ.

This clonotype was seen a handful of times. The V call is TRBV4-2, the J call TRBJ2-6, with a possible D match to TRBD2 (6 bases). Germline CDR1 LGHNA, CDR2 YNFKEQ. V lost 0 bases and J 4 bases, leaving 16 bases between the germline ends. The CDR3 spans 18 residues. Here the CDR3 reads CASSQDLGGAKGANVLTF. As DNA, the CDR3 is TGTGCCAGCAGCCAAGATTTGGGCGGGGCCAAAGGGGCCAACGTCCTGACTTTC.